A single sample is the source of the 28 T cell receptor beta chains below, sequenced in a study of blood T cell repertoires in COVID-19 (dated by TCRdb to 2018 to 2021). The method was the immunoSEQ multiplex PCR assay. TCRdb mirrors the immuneACCESS table, restricted to in-frame sequences. Some clones are absent from its copies; in checked studies, under half trace to an unresolved V gene, and the reason for the others is unknown. The sample table shows 100,000 to 130,000 clones, and roughly 85% are seen once. Approximately 2.5% of the sample goes to the ten largest clones. Sequenced input: peripheral blood. Every receptor here comes from a human donor in a cohort sampled during active COVID-19.

The rearrangement links TRBV6-1 to TRBJ2-3; 10 positions match TRBD2. Germline CDR1 and CDR2: MNHNS and SASEGT. Trimming took 2 bases from V and 0 from J; bases not matched to a gene: 8. There are 18 residues in the CDR3. The CDR3 reads CASSESSGRPSSTDTQYF. The CDR3 coding sequence is TGTGCCAGCAGTGAAAGTAGCGGGAGGCCTTCAAGCACAGATACGCAGTATTTT.

The chain combines TRBV3-1 (or the pseudogene TRBV3-2) with TRBJ1-5; unclear D gene. The V and J ends lost 6 bases and 8 bases respectively, with 14 bases between them. Germline V gene data show CDR1 as LGHDT and CDR2 as YNNKEL (reference sequence). The length of the CDR3 is 13 residues. CDR3 sequence: CASRGGNREPQHF. Written as DNA, the CDR3 is TGTGCCAGCAGGGGTGGAAATCGGGAGCCCCAGCATTTT.

V and J are TRBV19 and TRBJ2-1, with TRBD1 matching over 7 bases. The CDR3 is 15 amino acids. The V and J ends lost 7 bases and 3 bases, in that order; junction bases with no gene match: 9. CDR1 is LNHDA and CDR2 is SQIVND in the germline V gene (reference sequence). Here the CDR3 DNA reads TGTGCCAGTACCATCCGGGACAGCTACTACAATGAGCAGTTCTTC. It is translated as CASTIRDSYYNEQFF. The whole variable domain, remainder taken from reference TRBV19 and TRBJ2-1, is DGGITQSPKYLFRKEGQNVTLSCEQNLNHDAMYWYRQDPGQGLRLIYYSQIVNDFQKGDIAEGYSVSREKKESFPLTVTSAQKNPTAFYLCASTIRDSYYNEQFFGPGTRLTVL.

This clone was seen only once. This sequence joins TRBV29-1 and TRBJ1-1; no reliable D call. The CDR3 covers 13 residues. Germline loops: CDR1 SQVTM, CDR2 ANQGSEA. The germline V and J ends were trimmed by 4 bases and 0 bases, with 9 bases remaining between them. Here the CDR3 reads CSVASGVNTEAFF. The CDR3 DNA reads as TGCAGCGTTGCCTCCGGGGTGAACACTGAAGCTTTCTTT.

This chain links TRBV30 with TRBJ2-3; D is unresolved. The CDR3 contains 11 residues. Germline V gene data show CDR1 as GTSNPN and CDR2 as SVGIG (reference sequence). Trimming cost V 3 bases and J 5 bases, with 6 bases left between them. CDR3 sequence (DNA): TGTGCCTGGAGCGCCGGAGATACGCAGTATTTT. This encodes CAWSAGDTQYF.

V is TRBV7-6 and J is TRBJ2-2, with 15 bases lining up with TRBD2. Germline V lookup: CDR1 SGHVS, CDR2 FNYEAQ. V was clipped by 4 bases and J by 6 bases; unmatched bases: 6. The CDR3 totals 17 residues. The CDR3 bases are TGTGCCAGCAGCTCCGGACTAGCGGGAGGGCCAGCCGGGGAGCTGTTTTTT. Translating gives CASSSGLAGGPAGELFF.

The rearrangement uses TRBV18 and TRBJ1-6; D is ambiguous. The V gene lost 2 bases and the J gene lost 10 bases, with 12 bases spanning the gap. In germline, CDR1 is KGHSH, CDR2 LQKENI. This CDR3 spans 14 amino acids. In DNA form, the CDR3 reads TGTGCCAGCTCACCAGAGGGAGAGCGGTCACCCCTCCACTTT. Protein sequence: CASSPEGERSPLHF.

In its sample, this clone was seen once. This chain links TRBV7-9 with TRBJ2-3; 13 bases fit TRBD2. There are 15 residues in the CDR3. Unmatched junction bases numbered 1, after V lost 4 bases and J lost 3 bases. In germline, CDR1 is SEHNR, CDR2 FQNEAQ (reference sequence). This CDR3 is CASSWGLAGTDTQYF. CDR3 bases: TGTGCCAGCAGCTGGGGACTAGCGGGAACAGATACGCAGTATTTT.

In its sample, this clone was seen a few times. J is TRBJ2-3 and V is TRBV6-4; 7 nucleotides align to TRBD2. CDR3 size: 14 residues. Germline CDR1 MRHNA, CDR2 SNTAGT. The V segment lost 3 bases and the J segment 7 bases; nucleotides outside the gene matches: 7. This CDR3 is CASSEKSGANTQYF. DNA for the CDR3: TGTGCCAGCAGTGAGAAGAGCGGGGCAAATACGCAGTATTTT.

The chain has TRBV5-1 and TRBJ1-4, with D possibly matching TRBD1 (6 bases). Trimming removed 2 bases at V and 8 bases at J, with 19 bases between. The CDR3 is 16 residues long. The V gene's germline CDR1 is SGHRS and CDR2 YFSETQ. Written as DNA, the CDR3 is TGCGCCAGCAGCTTAGGGTCGGGCAGGGGCGAGGAAAAACTGTTTTTT. Translation gives CASSLGSGRGEEKLFF.

The chain links TRBV3-1 (or the pseudogene TRBV3-2) to TRBJ2-5, with 9 bases fitting TRBD1. V shed 6 bases, J shed 5 bases, and the junction held 7 bases outside the gene matches. There are 14 residues in the CDR3. Looked up from germline, CDR1 is LGHDT and CDR2 is YNNKEL (reference sequence). The CDR3 protein is CASRLTGGKETQYF. DNA for the CDR3: TGTGCCAGCAGACTTACAGGGGGCAAGGAGACCCAGTACTTC.

This clone was seen just once. V usage is TRBV9 and J usage is TRBJ2-3; maybe TRBD2 (5 bases). The germline CDR1 and CDR2 sequences are SGDLS and YYNGEE. The length of the CDR3 is 15 residues. The germline V and J ends were trimmed by 0 bases and 0 bases, with 8 bases remaining between them. The CDR3 region has the DNA TGTGCCAGCAGCGTAGCGGACTGGAGCACAGATACGCAGTATTTT. Residues: CASSVADWSTDTQYF.

V usage is TRBV12-3 or TRBV12-4 and J usage is TRBJ1-5; D may be TRBD1 (5 bases). V lost 3 bases to trimming and J lost 5 bases, with 8 bases between them. This CDR3 has 13 amino acids. CDR3 region: CASSLKGDQPQHF. CDR3 DNA sequence: TGTGCCAGCAGTTTGAAAGGGGATCAGCCCCAGCATTTT.

The V gene is TRBV3-1 (or the pseudogene TRBV3-2), the J gene TRBJ1-2, with D possibly matching TRBD1 (5 bases). The V end was cut by 3 bases, the J end by 8 bases, with 10 bases between. Per the germline V gene, CDR1 is LGHDT and CDR2 is YNNKEL (reference sequence). This CDR3 region has 12 residues. CDR3 protein: CASSQAGQGYTF. The CDR3 coding sequence is TGTGCCAGCAGCCAGGCAGGGCAAGGCTACACCTTC.

J is TRBJ2-3 and V is TRBV6-5; 9 nucleotides align to TRBD1. The trim removed 6 bases at V and 1 base at J, leaving 5 bases unmatched. This CDR3 region has 15 residues. The germline V gene encodes CDR1 MNHEY and CDR2 SVGAGI. CDR3 bases: TGTGCCAGCAGCCGCCGGGACAGGGGCACAGATACGCAGTATTTT. It yields the protein CASSRRDRGTDTQYF.

The chain recombines TRBV27 with TRBJ1-5; perhaps TRBD1 as D (6 bases). Germline values: CDR1 MNHEY, CDR2 SMNVEV (reference sequence). This CDR3 comprises 14 residues. The ends were cut back, 8 bases at V and 9 bases at J, with 20 bases in the middle. CDR3 in amino acids: CASGTYRAGGPQHF. CDR3 bases: TGTGCCAGCGGAACGTACAGGGCGGGTGGGCCCCAGCATTTT.

The chain combines TRBV7-9 with TRBJ1-1, with D possibly being TRBD1 (6 bases). The CDR3 is 15 amino acids. Trimming cost V 1 base and J 5 bases, with 14 bases left between them. Germline CDR1 is SEHNR and CDR2 is FQNEAQ (reference sequence). The CDR3 reads CASSLGVGANTEAFF. The CDR3 DNA is TGTGCCAGCAGCTTAGGTGTGGGGGCGAATACTGAAGCTTTCTTT.

The V call is TRBV4-1, the J call TRBJ2-1; D gene uncertain. Between the trimmed V and J ends, which lost 1 base and 10 bases, there was a span of 14 bases. The CDR3 has 14 amino acids. Looked up from germline, CDR1 is MGHRA and CDR2 is YSYEKL. The CDR3 region is CASSQALVGPEQFF. The DNA of the CDR3 is TGCGCCAGCAGCCAAGCATTGGTGGGCCCCGAGCAGTTCTTC.

V and J are TRBV2 and TRBJ1-5; perhaps TRBD1 as D (6 bases). Trimming cost V 6 bases and J 4 bases, with 13 bases left between them. Per germline, CDR1 SNHLY and CDR2 FYNNEI. The CDR3 contains 14 residues. The CDR3 DNA reads TGTGCCAGCAGCCTGGGGGGGACAAATCAGCCCCAGCATTTT. This sequence encodes CASSLGGTNQPQHF.

The chain has TRBV9 and TRBJ1-2; 7 bases fit TRBD1. The CDR3 is 15 residues long. V lost 2 bases, J lost 6 bases, and 10 bases stayed unmatched. CDR1 and CDR2 from the germline V gene are SGDLS and YYNGEE. The CDR3 DNA follows: TGTGCCAGCAGCGTGAATTTTCAGGGGGTAGATGGCTACACCTTC. Protein: CASSVNFQGVDGYTF.

V gene TRBV6-5 combines with J gene TRBJ1-2; tentative D call: TRBD1 (5 bases). The CDR3 consists of 16 residues. V dropped 2 bases and J dropped 4 bases, with 17 bases sitting between them. Germline lookup yields CDR1 MNHEY and CDR2 SVGAGI. The CDR3 nucleotides read TGTGCCAGCAGTTACAGTCAGGAGGGGTTAAGCTATGGCTACACCTTC. Translating gives CASSYSQEGLSYGYTF.

This clone was observed a single time. The chain has TRBV9 and TRBJ2-5, with a possible D match to TRBD1 (6 bases). V lost 3 bases to trimming and J lost 5 bases, with 17 bases between them. The germline CDR1 and CDR2 sequences are SGDLS and YYNGEE. The CDR3 totals 15 residues. The CDR3, as DNA: TGTGCCAGCAGCGAGGGGACAATTGAGGGGGAGACCCAGTACTTC. Translation: CASSEGTIEGETQYF.

This sequence joins TRBV6-1 and TRBJ2-3; 11 positions match TRBD2. CDR1 is MNHNS and CDR2 is SASEGT in the germline V gene. With V trimmed by 2 bases and J by 5 bases, 9 bases remained unmatched. The CDR3 length is 17 residues. CDR3 in amino acids: CASSEMGSGRAQDTQYF. As DNA, the CDR3 is TGTGCCAGCAGTGAAATGGGTAGCGGGAGGGCCCAAGATACGCAGTATTTT.

V gene TRBV6-5 combines with J gene TRBJ2-7; TRBD1 matches at 8 bases. CDR1 is MNHEY, CDR2 SVGAGI, per germline. J was trimmed by 4 bases and V by 0 bases; bases with no gene match: 5. This CDR3 comprises 15 residues. The CDR3 loop reads CASSYSGTGLYEQYF. CDR3 DNA: TGTGCCAGCAGTTACTCGGGGACAGGACTGTACGAGCAGTACTTC.

V gene TRBV6-5 combines with J gene TRBJ2-3; 10 bases match TRBD2. Germline lookup yields CDR1 MNHEY and CDR2 SVGAGI. Trimming removed 8 bases from V and 4 bases from J; junction bases left unmatched: 6. This CDR3 is 14 amino acids long. CDR3 DNA sequence: TGTGCCAGCTGGAGAGCGGGAGGGTCAGATACGCAGTATTTT. Translated: CASWRAGGSDTQYF.

The gene calls are TRBV28 and TRBJ1-4; D gene ambiguous. The V end lost 2 bases, the J end lost 7 bases, and 17 bases lay between the germline ends. This CDR3 has 16 residues. CDR1 is MDHEN, CDR2 SYDVKM, per germline. The CDR3 here is CASSLTGPPGSEKLFF. In nucleotides, the CDR3 is TGTGCCAGCAGTTTAACCGGCCCCCCGGGGAGTGAAAAACTGTTTTTT.

The chain combines TRBV7-9 with TRBJ2-1, with 8 bases identical to TRBD2. The V gene end was trimmed by 6 bases and the J gene end by 0 bases; junction bases not matched to a gene: 7. Germline V CDR1 and CDR2: SEHNR, FQNEAQ (reference sequence). This CDR3 contains 16 residues. CDR3 residues: CASSSGTISSYNEQFF. In DNA form, the CDR3 reads TGTGCCAGCAGTAGCGGGACTATTAGCTCCTACAATGAGCAGTTCTTC.

The chain employs TRBV29-1 and TRBJ2-5, with D possibly matching TRBD2 (5 bases). The CDR3 sequence is 14 residues long. V dropped 5 bases and J dropped 0 bases, with 13 bases sitting between them. Germline values: CDR1 SQVTM, CDR2 ANQGSEA. CDR3 bases: TGCAGCGTTAGTAGCGCACCGTACCAAGAGACCCAGTACTTC. Protein sequence: CSVSSAPYQETQYF.